This T cell receptor beta chain was documented in a study of blood T cell repertoires in COVID-19. Across the whole study: Spain, Italy and the United States supplied samples that represented acute and convalescent COVID-19. The analysed material was cDNA or gDNA that came from T cells, B-cell-depleted T cells, or PBMCs.

V gave up 5 bases and J gave up 15 bases, with 17 bases separating them. The CDR3 covers 12 residues. CDR1 is MNHEY, CDR2 SVGAGI, per germline. Per the original methods: Counts of nucleated cells, estimated from reference gene primer amplification, were obtained. Assay: immunoSEQ multiplex PCR; the TCRdb copy retains only in-frame clones and omits some. The V and J calls and clone size come from that table; D and trimming were worked out from the DNA. The sample has around 700,000 clones, 85% to 90% seen once. Input material: peripheral blood. The clonotype was recovered from a young woman with acute or convalescent COVID-19. The chain uses TRBV6-5 and TRBJ2-1; D might be TRBD2 (6 bases). The CDR3 DNA follows: TGTGCCAGCAGTCCGCTGGGGGACTCTCGGTTCTTC. This gives the protein CASSPLGDSRFF.